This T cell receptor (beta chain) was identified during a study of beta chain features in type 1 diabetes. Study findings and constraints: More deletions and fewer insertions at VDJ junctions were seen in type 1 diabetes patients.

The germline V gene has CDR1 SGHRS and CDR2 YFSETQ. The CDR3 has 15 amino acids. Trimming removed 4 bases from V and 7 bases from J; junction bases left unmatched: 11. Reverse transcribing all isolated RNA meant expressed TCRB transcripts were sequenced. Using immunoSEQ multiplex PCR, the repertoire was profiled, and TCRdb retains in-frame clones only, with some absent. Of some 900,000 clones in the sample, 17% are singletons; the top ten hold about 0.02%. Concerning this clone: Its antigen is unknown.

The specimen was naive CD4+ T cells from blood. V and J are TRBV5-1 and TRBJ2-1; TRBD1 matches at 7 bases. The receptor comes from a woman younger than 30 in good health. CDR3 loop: CASSPRADRENEQFF. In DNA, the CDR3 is TGCGCCAGCAGCCCTCGCGCCGACAGGGAAAATGAGCAGTTCTTC.